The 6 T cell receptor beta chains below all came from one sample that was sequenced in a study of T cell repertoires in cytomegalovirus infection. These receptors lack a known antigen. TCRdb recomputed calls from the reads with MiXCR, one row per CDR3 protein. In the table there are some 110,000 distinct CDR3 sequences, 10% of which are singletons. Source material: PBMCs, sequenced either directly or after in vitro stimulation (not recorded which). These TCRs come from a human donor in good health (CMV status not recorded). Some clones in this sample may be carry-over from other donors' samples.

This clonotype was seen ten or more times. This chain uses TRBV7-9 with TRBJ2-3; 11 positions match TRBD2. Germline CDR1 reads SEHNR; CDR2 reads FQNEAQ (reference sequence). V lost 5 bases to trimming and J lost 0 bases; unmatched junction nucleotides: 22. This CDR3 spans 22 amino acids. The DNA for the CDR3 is TGTGCCAGCAGCCGGACTAGCGGGTCGGGAACTTCATGGTTTTCTAGCACAGATACGCAGTATTTT. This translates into CASSRTSGSGTSWFSSTDTQYF.

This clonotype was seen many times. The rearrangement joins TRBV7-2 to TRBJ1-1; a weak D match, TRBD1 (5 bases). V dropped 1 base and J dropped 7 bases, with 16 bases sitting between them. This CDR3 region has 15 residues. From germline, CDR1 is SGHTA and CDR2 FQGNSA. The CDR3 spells CASSLGAGYGGEAFF. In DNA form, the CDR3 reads TGTGCCAGCAGCTTAGGTGCAGGGTACGGGGGTGAAGCTTTCTTT.

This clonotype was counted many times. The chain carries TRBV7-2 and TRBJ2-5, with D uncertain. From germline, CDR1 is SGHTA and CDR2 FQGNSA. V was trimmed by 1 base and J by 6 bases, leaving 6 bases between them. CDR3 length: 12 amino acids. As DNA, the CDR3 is TGTGCCAGCAGCTTAGACGACAAGACCCAGTACTTC. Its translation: CASSLDDKTQYF.

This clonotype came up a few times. CDR3: CASSTRDRLHYGYTF. The CDR3 DNA sequence: TGTGCCAGCAGCACCAGGGACAGGCTGCACTATGGCTACACCTTC. The chain links TRBV6-5 to TRBJ1-2; TRBD1 matches 8 bases. Per germline, CDR1 MNHEY and CDR2 SVGAGI. This CDR3 is built from 15 residues. With 6 bases clipped from V and 3 bases from J, the junction kept 9 bases outside the gene matches.

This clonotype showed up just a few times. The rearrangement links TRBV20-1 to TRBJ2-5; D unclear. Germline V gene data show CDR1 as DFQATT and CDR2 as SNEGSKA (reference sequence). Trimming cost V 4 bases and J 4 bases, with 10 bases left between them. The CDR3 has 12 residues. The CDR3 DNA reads TGCAGTGCTATATCAACGGTAGAGACCCAGTACTTC. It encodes CSAISTVETQYF.

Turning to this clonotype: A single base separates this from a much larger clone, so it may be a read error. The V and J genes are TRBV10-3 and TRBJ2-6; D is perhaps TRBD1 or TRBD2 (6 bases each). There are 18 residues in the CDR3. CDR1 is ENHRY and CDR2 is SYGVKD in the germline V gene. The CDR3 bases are TGTGCCATCAGTGAGTCCCGGGGGCGAGGGTCTGGGGCCAGCGTCCTGACTTTC. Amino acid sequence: CAISESRGRGSGASVLTF.